Listed here is a single TCR beta chain. No cognate antigen has been identified for it. Within one base of it there is no much larger clone, and no base qualities were kept. These data are taken from a study of blood T cell repertoires in COVID-19 (dated by TCRdb to about 2020). In the study overall: Samples covering the acute and convalescent phases of COVID-19 were provided by collaborators in the United States, Italy and Spain. The samples were drawn from the first 160 participants of the ongoing ImmuneRACE study and from some 1,300 subjects provided by 6 global collaborators. A freely available public database, intended as a resource for researchers studying the immune response to SARS-CoV-2, is where the repertoires were released. Nearly every sample came with metadata listing a de-identified subject ID, COVID-19 status, age in years and sex. Subjects who had been exposed to COVID-19, were actively infected with it, or had recovered from it provided the deeply sampled blood TCRbeta repertoires that made up the dataset. The material from the prospective study consisted of cDNA or gDNA derived from T cells, B-cell-depleted T cells, or PBMCs. HLA class I and class II types, where available, came from metadata supplied by the sample provider rather than from assay-based typing.

Study-wide findings and limitations: How much clinical and demographic metadata was included differed by source and by participant, and the metadata was provided uncurated.

The CDR3 starts with the cysteine, ends with the phenylalanine, and has 14 residues. Only the CDR3 DNA is retained, 42 bases long and in frame from the first base. CDR1 and CDR2, per the germline V gene, are SGHTA and FQGNSA. The germline V and J ends show losses of 2 bases and 3 bases respectively, and no gene match explains 2 bases of the junction. TCRbeta CDR3 regions were amplified from genomic DNA by means of the immunoSEQ Assay, a bias-controlled multiplex PCR. The authors processed their data as follows. The number of nucleated cells in each sample was estimated from the amplification of reference gene primers within the assay. To quantify the absolute abundance of each unique TCRbeta CDR3 rearrangement, sequence reads were collapsed and filtered. For each sample, productive Simpson clonality was calculated as the square root of Simpson's diversity index across productive rearrangements. The table comes from immuneACCESS by way of TCRdb, which keeps in-frame sequences with V and J called. Part of the clones is missing from these tables; in studies checked, under half for an unresolved V gene and the rest for unknown reasons. That table supplies the V and J calls and clone size; D and trimming were determined from the DNA. This sample has about 76,000 clones in its table, and around 90% of those were observed once. Of the sample, 8% to 9.5% is held by the ten largest clones.

The collaborating institutions used their own protocols to collect whole blood in K2EDTA tubes. For TCRbeta analysis, collaborators shipped samples in one of three forms: frozen whole blood, isolated PBMCs, or DNA extracted from either of those sample types. Input material: peripheral blood. The chain is assembled from TRBV7-2 and TRBJ2-7; 9 nucleotides in the junction match TRBD2. The clonotype originates from a man aged 25-45 years with acute or convalescent COVID-19. Here the CDR3 is given as CASSLPSGNYEQYF. The base sequence is TGTGCCAGCAGCTTACCTAGCGGGAACTACGAGCAGTACTTC.